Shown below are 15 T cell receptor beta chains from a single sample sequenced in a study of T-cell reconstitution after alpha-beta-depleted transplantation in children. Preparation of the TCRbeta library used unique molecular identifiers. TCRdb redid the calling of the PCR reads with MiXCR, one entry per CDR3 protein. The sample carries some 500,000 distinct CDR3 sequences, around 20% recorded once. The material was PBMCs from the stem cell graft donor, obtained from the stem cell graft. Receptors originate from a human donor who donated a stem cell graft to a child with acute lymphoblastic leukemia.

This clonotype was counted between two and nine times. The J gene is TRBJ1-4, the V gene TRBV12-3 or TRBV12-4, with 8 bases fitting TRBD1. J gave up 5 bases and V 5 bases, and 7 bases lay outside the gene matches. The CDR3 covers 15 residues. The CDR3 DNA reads TGTGCCAGCAGTCATGCGGACAGGGAAAATGAAAAACTGTTTTTT. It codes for CASSHADRENEKLFF.

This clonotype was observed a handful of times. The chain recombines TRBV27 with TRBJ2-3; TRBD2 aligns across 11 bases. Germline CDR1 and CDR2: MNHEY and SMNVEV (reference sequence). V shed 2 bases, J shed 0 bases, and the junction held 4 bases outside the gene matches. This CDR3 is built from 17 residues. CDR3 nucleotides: TGTGCCAGCAGTTTACCTACTAGCGGGGGAAGCACAGATACGCAGTATTTT. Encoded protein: CASSLPTSGGSTDTQYF.

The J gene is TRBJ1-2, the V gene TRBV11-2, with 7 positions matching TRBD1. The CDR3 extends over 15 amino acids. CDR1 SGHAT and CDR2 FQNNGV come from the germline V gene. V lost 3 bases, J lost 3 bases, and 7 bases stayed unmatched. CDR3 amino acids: CASSFGTEPYYGYTF. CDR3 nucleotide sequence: TGTGCCAGCAGCTTCGGGACAGAACCTTACTATGGCTACACCTTC.

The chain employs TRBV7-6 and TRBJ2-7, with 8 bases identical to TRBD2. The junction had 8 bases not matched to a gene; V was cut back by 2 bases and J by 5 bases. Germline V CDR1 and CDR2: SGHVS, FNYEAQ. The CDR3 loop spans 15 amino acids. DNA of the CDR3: TGTGCCAGCAGCTTAATAAGCGGGAGAGAGAACGAGCAGTACTTC. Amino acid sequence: CASSLISGRENEQYF.

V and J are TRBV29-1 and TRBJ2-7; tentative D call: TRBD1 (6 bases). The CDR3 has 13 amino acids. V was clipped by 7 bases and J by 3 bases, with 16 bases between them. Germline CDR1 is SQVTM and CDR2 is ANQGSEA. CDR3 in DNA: TGCAGCGCATTGACAGGACCCCACTACGAGCAGTACTTC. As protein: CSALTGPHYEQYF.

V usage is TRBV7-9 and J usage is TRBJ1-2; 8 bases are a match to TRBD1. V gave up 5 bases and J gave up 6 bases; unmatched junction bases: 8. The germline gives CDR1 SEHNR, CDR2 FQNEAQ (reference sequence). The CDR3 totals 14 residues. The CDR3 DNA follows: TGTGCCAGCAGCAGTTGGACAGGGTTTGATGGCTACACCTTC. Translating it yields CASSSWTGFDGYTF.

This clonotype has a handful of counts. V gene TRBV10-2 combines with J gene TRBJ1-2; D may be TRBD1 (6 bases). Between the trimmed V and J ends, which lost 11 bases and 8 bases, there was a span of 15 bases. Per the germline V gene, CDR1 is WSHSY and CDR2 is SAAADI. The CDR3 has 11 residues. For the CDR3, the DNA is TGCGCCTGCCACAGGGAGGGAGGCTACACCTTC. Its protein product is CACHREGGYTF.

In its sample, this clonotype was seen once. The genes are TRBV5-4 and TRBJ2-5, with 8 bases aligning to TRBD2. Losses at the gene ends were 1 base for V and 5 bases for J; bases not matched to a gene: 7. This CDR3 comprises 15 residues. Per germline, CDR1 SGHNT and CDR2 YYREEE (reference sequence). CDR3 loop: CASSLSGSRRETQYF. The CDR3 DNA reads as TGTGCCAGCAGCTTGAGCGGGAGTAGGAGGGAGACCCAGTACTTC.

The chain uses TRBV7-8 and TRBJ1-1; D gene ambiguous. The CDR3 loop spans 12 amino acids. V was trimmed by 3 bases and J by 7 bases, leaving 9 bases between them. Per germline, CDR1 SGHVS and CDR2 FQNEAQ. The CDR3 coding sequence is TGTGCCAGCAGCTTCCAGTTCGATGAAGCTTTCTTT. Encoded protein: CASSFQFDEAFF. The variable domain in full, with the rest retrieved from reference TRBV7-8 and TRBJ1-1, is GAGVSQSPRYKVAKRGQDVALRCDPISGHVSLFWYQQALGQGPEFLTYFQNEAQLDKSGLPSDRFFAERPEGSVSTLKIQRTQQEDSAVYLCASSFQFDEAFFGQGTRLTVV.

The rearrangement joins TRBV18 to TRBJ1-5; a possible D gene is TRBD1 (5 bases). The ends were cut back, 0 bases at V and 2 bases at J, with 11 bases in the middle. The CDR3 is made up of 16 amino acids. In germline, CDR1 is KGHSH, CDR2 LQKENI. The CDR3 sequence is CASSPPKGMGNQPQHF. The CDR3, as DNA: TGTGCCAGCTCACCACCGAAGGGGATGGGCAATCAGCCCCAGCATTTT.

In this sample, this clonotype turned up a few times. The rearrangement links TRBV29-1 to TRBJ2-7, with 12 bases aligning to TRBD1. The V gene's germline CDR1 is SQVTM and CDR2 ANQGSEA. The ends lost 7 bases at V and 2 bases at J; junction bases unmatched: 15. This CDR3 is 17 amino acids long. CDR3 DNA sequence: TGCAGCGCTCTCTTTCGCGGGGGACAGGGGGCTCCCTACGAGCAGTACTTC. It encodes CSALFRGGQGAPYEQYF.

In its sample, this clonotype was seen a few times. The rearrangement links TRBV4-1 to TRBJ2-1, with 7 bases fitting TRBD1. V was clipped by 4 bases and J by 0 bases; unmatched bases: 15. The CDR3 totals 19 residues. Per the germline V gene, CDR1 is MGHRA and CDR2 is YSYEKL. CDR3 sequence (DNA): TGCGCCAGCAGCCCCGAATGGACAGGTCTTAAGAACTCCTACAATGAGCAGTTCTTC. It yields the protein CASSPEWTGLKNSYNEQFF.

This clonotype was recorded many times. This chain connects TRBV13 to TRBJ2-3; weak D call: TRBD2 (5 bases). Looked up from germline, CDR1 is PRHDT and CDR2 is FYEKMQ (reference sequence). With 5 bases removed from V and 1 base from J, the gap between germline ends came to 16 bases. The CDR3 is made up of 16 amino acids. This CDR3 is CASSPQDRTGTDTQYF. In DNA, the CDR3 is TGTGCCAGCAGCCCCCAGGACCGGACTGGCACAGATACGCAGTATTTT.

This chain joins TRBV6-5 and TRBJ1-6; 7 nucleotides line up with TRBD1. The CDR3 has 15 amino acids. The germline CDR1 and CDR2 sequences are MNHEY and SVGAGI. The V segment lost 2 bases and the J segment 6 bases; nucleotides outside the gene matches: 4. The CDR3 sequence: CASSYGTATNSPLHF. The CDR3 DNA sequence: TGTGCCAGCAGTTACGGGACAGCCACTAATTCACCCCTCCACTTT.

The CDR3 coding sequence is TGCGCCAGCAGCGCGACCTCGGGACTCCCTACGGAGACCCAGTACTTC. This sequence encodes CASSATSGLPTETQYF. The V gene is TRBV5-1, the J gene TRBJ2-5; tentative D call: TRBD2 (6 bases). Germline V gene lookup returns CDR1 SGHRS and CDR2 YFSETQ. The CDR3 sequence is 16 residues long. Between the trimmed V and J ends, which lost 4 bases and 5 bases, there was a span of 21 bases.